The 5 T cell receptor beta chains presented below share a single source sample, sequenced in a study of control samples from healthy donors and cancer patients. The protocol was immunoSEQ multiplex PCR, while the TCRdb copy is restricted to in-frame clones and leaves out a portion. The data show 150,000 to 180,000 clones, with roughly 94% seen just once and approximately 5.5% held by the top ten. The sample consisted of blood. All receptors come from a man between 35 and 55 years old in good health.

The chain carries TRBV5-1 and TRBJ1-5, with TRBD1 as a possible D gene (5 bases). Germline V gives CDR1 SGHRS, CDR2 YFSETQ. Trimming took 0 bases from V and 3 from J, leaving 7 bases between them. The CDR3 totals 14 residues. The CDR3: CASSLGGPNQPQHF. The CDR3 nucleotides are TGCGCCAGCAGCTTGGGGGGACCCAATCAGCCCCAGCATTTT.

V and J are TRBV5-1 and TRBJ1-1; 8 bases fit TRBD1. J lost 11 bases, V lost 4 bases, and 10 bases had no gene match. Germline V gene sequence: CDR1 SGHRS, CDR2 YFSETQ. The CDR3 is 13 residues long. The CDR3 region is CASSQGQGGSAFF. CDR3 nucleotide sequence: TGCGCCAGCAGCCAAGGACAGGGTGGATCGGCTTTCTTT.

V usage is TRBV14 and J usage is TRBJ1-4; D is ambiguous. Germline values: CDR1 SGHDN, CDR2 FVKESK. V lost 4 bases, J lost 8 bases, and 14 bases lay in between. The CDR3 contains 14 residues. CDR3 sequence: CASSRGRVREKLFF. The CDR3 nucleotides are TGTGCCAGCAGCCGAGGCCGGGTTAGAGAAAAACTGTTTTTT.

The CDR3 loop reads CASIDREDTEAFF. The DNA for the CDR3 is TGTGCCAGCATTGACAGGGAGGACACTGAAGCTTTCTTT. The chain joins TRBV6-6 to TRBJ1-1; 7 bases are a match to TRBD1. CDR1 is MNHNY and CDR2 is SVGAGI in the germline V gene (reference sequence). This CDR3 region has 13 residues. V lost 7 bases and J lost 3; bases outside the gene matches: 5.

The V and J genes are TRBV10-3 and TRBJ2-3; D is uncertain. Germline lookup yields CDR1 ENHRY and CDR2 SYGVKD. The CDR3 extends over 11 amino acids. V was cut by 3 bases and J by 4 bases, with 2 bases left in between. The DNA of the CDR3 is TGTGCCATCAGTGACGCAGATACGCAGTATTTT. It encodes CAISDADTQYF.